This entry features one T cell receptor beta chain sequence. Its antigen remains unidentified. Nothing much larger sits one base from this clone, and base qualities are not available. TCRbeta CDR3 regions were amplified from genomic DNA using the immunoSEQ Assay, a bias-controlled multiplex PCR. Per the source publication's procedure: The number of nucleated cells in each sample was estimated by amplification of reference gene primers within the assay. To quantify the absolute abundance of each unique TCRbeta CDR3 rearrangement, sequence reads were collapsed and filtered. For each sample, productive Simpson clonality was calculated by taking the square root of Simpson's diversity index across productive rearrangements. Sourced from immuneACCESS, this table was stored by TCRdb with only in-frame sequences that have V and J called. A share of the clones is absent; for the studies checked, an unresolved V gene accounts for under half, and the remainder has no known explanation. V and J calls and clone size are copied from that table; D and trimming were computed from the DNA. Here the sample has about 190,000 clones; roughly 90% occur a single time. The ten largest clonotypes hold roughly 6.7% of the sample.

Each collaborating institution followed its own protocols to collect whole blood in K2EDTA tubes. For TCRbeta analysis, collaborators shipped samples in one of three forms: frozen whole blood, isolated PBMCs, or DNA extracted from either of those sample types. Reading from cysteine to phenylalanine, the CDR3 counts 16 amino acids. The CDR3 DNA has 48 bases and is translated from base 1. Trimming removed 4 bases from V and 4 bases from J; the gene matches leave 9 bases unexplained. For CDR1 and CDR2, the germline V gene (reference sequence) lists LNHDA and SQIVND. This sample is part of a study of blood T cell repertoires in COVID-19 (dated by TCRdb to about 2020). For the study in its entirety: Collaborator samples came from the United States, Italy and Spain and covered acute and convalescent phases of COVID-19. Samples were obtained from the ongoing ImmuneRACE study (first 160 participants) and from over a thousand subjects provided by 6 global collaborators. Subjects who had been exposed to COVID-19, were actively infected with it, or had recovered from it provided the deeply sampled blood TCRbeta repertoires that made up the dataset. Where available, HLA class I and class II types were taken from metadata supplied by the sample provider and were not determined by assay-based typing. The repertoires were made available in a free public database intended to serve as a resource for research on the immune response to SARS-CoV-2. Nearly every sample came with metadata listing a de-identified subject ID, COVID-19 status, age in years and sex. The material from the prospective study consisted of cDNA or gDNA derived from T cells, B-cell-depleted T cells, or PBMCs. What the study reported, not specific to this receptor: Clinical and demographic metadata were provided uncurated, with the amount varying by source and participant.

Recombination linked TRBV19 to TRBJ2-5, with TRBD1 identical over 10 junction bases. Sequenced input: peripheral blood. The clonotype comes from a man aged 35-49 years with acute or convalescent COVID-19. The nucleotide sequence is given as TGTGCCAGTAGTACAACACGACAGGGGGCTGGAGAGACCCAGTACTTC. Its coded protein is CASSTTRQGAGETQYF.